A selection of T cell receptor beta chains follows, all from one sample in a study of OX40 agonist ivuxolimab in advanced cancers. Clones were sequenced by immunoSEQ multiplex PCR, and TCRdb holds only the in-frame ones, with some missing. The sample lists over 45,000 clones; about 93% were seen once. The sample was CD4+ or CD8+ T cells sorted from blood, taken in a trial of the OX40 agonist ivuxolimab. Every receptor here comes from an adult with an advanced solid tumor such as melanoma, head and neck, liver or kidney cancer. The CDR3 runs from the conserved cysteine through the conserved F or W. D genes are given only for firm matches. Not all rows give a size; the values are once, few, many and, for expanded clones, a class.

clone size,V gene,J gene,D gene,CDR3 protein,CDR3 DNA
once,TRBV10-3,TRBJ2-2,TRBD2,CAIMASGSGELFF,TGTGCCATCATGGCTAGCGGGAGCGGGGAGCTGTTTTTT
-,TRBV29-1,TRBJ2-3,-,CSVVYGTDTQYF,TGCAGCGTTGTTTATGGCACAGATACGCAGTATTTT
-,TRBV19,TRBJ2-7,-,CASSIGGYEQYF,TGTGCCAGTAGTATAGGCGGTTACGAGCAGTACTTC
-,TRBV19,TRBJ2-7,TRBD2,CASSIGAGTSGSRQYF,TGTGCCAGTAGTATTGGGGCCGGGACTAGCGGGAGCCGGCAGTACTTC
-,TRBV4-3,TRBJ2-1,-,CASSPFGTDYNEQFF,TGCGCCAGCAGCCCGTTCGGGACGGATTACAATGAGCAGTTCTTC
-,TRBV7-2,TRBJ2-3,-,CASSLPAVPFTDTQYF,TGTGCCAGCAGCTTACCGGCGGTCCCTTTCACAGATACGCAGTATTTT
-,TRBV7-9,TRBJ2-3,TRBD2,CASSPSAGPTRDTQYF,TGTGCCAGCAGTCCTTCAGCGGGACCAACGCGGGATACGCAGTATTTT
-,TRBV5-8,TRBJ2-5,-,CASSLGLYGETQYF,TGTGCCAGCAGCTTGGGACTTTATGGGGAGACCCAGTACTTC
-,TRBV28,TRBJ2-1,TRBD2,CASSLLAGAYNEQFF,TGTGCCAGCAGTTTGCTAGCGGGAGCCTACAATGAGCAGTTCTTC
-,TRBV7-2,TRBJ2-1,-,CASGVGGPYNEQFF,TGTGCCAGCGGGGTCGGGGGCCCCTACAATGAGCAGTTCTTC
-,TRBV28,TRBJ1-2,-,CASSTPRVANYGYTF,TGTGCCAGCAGTACTCCTAGGGTTGCTAACTATGGCTACACCTTC
-,TRBV15,TRBJ2-3,TRBD2,CATSRESLAGVLDTQYF,TGTGCCACCAGCAGAGAGTCGCTAGCGGGAGTTTTGGATACGCAGTATTTT
-,TRBV4-2,TRBJ2-3,TRBD2,CASFGGAGTSGTDTQYF,TGTGCCAGCTTCGGGGGAGCGGGGACTAGCGGCACAGATACGCAGTATTTT
-,TRBV7-9,TRBJ1-1,-,CASSPKGGLRTEAFF,TGTGCCAGCAGCCCGAAAGGGGGGCTGAGGACTGAAGCTTTCTTT
few,TRBV28,TRBJ2-1,TRBD2,CASRNRLAGGPRNNEQFF,TGTGCCAGCAGAAATAGACTAGCGGGAGGACCCCGTAACAATGAGCAGTTCTTC
-,TRBV5-1,TRBJ2-1,-,CASSHPRIGGRAELNEQFF,TGCGCCAGCAGCCACCCCCGGATCGGTGGTCGAGCTGAACTGAATGAGCAGTTCTTC
once,TRBV11-2,TRBJ2-7,-,CASSLNYEQYF,TGTGCCAGCAGCTTAAACTACGAGCAGTACTTC
-,TRBV13,TRBJ1-5,TRBD1,CASSLGPTGARNQPQHF,TGTGCCAGCAGCTTAGGACCGACAGGGGCGAGAAATCAGCCCCAGCATTTT
once,TRBV9,TRBJ2-3,-,CASSHGGQADTDTQYF,TGTGCCAGCAGCCACGGGGGTCAGGCGGACACAGATACGCAGTATTTT
-,TRBV4-3,TRBJ1-3,-,CASSQGLRARRDTIYF,TGCGCCAGCAGCCAAGGTCTCAGGGCACGGCGGGACACCATATATTTT
-,TRBV6-4,TRBJ2-1,-,CASSDWPGNEQFF,TGTGCCAGCAGTGATTGGCCAGGGAATGAGCAGTTCTTC
once,TRBV10-3,TRBJ2-5,TRBD1,CAISGLGQQETQYF,TGTGCCATCAGTGGCTTGGGACAGCAAGAGACCCAGTACTTC
-,TRBV30,TRBJ2-1,TRBD2,CAWVGTSGIGEQFF,TGTGCCTGGGTCGGGACTAGCGGTATTGGTGAGCAGTTCTTC
once,TRBV29-1,TRBJ2-7,TRBD1,CSVEDGQGASYEQYF,TGCAGCGTTGAAGACGGGCAGGGGGCCTCCTACGAGCAGTACTTC
-,TRBV9,TRBJ2-5,TRBD2,CASSRGTSGRETQYF,TGTGCCAGCAGCAGGGGGACTAGCGGGAGAGAGACCCAGTACTTC
-,TRBV7-6,TRBJ2-7,-,CASSSLSSGWNEQYF,TGTGCCAGCAGCTCTCTATCCTCGGGGTGGAACGAGCAGTACTTC
-,TRBV7-9,TRBJ2-1,TRBD2,CASTTSGSLRNEQFF,TGTGCCAGCACCACTAGCGGGTCGCTTCGAAATGAGCAGTTCTTC
many,TRBV30,TRBJ2-1,TRBD2,CAWSEGLAGGPNNEQFF,TGTGCCTGGAGTGAGGGACTAGCGGGAGGCCCTAACAATGAGCAGTTCTTC
-,TRBV4-1,TRBJ1-2,-,CASSQTTTGWGNYGYTF,TGCGCCAGCAGCCAAACAACCACAGGGTGGGGTAACTATGGCTACACCTTC
-,TRBV7-8,TRBJ2-5,TRBD2,CASSSRLAGNQETQYF,TGTGCCAGCAGCTCCCGACTAGCGGGAAACCAAGAGACCCAGTACTTC
few,TRBV27,TRBJ2-7,TRBD2,CASSPTTSGSYEQYF,TGTGCCAGCAGTCCGACGACTAGCGGGAGTTACGAGCAGTACTTC
-,TRBV9,TRBJ1-5,-,CASSVGHSFNQPQHF,TGTGCCAGCAGCGTAGGACATAGTTTTAATCAGCCCCAGCATTTT
-,TRBV7-2,TRBJ2-7,-,CASSPLPAGPSYEQYF,TGTGCCAGCAGCCCCTTACCGGCGGGCCCTTCCTACGAGCAGTACTTC
-,TRBV27,TRBJ2-1,-,CASSVELWDNEQFF,TGTGCCAGCAGTGTGGAGCTGTGGGACAATGAGCAGTTCTTC
-,TRBV18,TRBJ2-5,-,CASSPGGQDQYF,TGTGCCAGCTCACCCGGGGGCCAAGACCAGTACTTC